The sample holds a few counts of the clone carrying this T cell receptor (beta chain). Its cognate antigen is unknown. In nominal health when sampled, donors likely had unrecorded immune exposures nonetheless. This sample is part of a study of cytomegalovirus exposure and HLA in healthy donors. Study outcomes and limitations: TRBV6-2, TRBV6-3 and some other V segments were excluded as indistinguishable. In vitro testing confirmed a few CMV-associated chains as specific for CMV antigens.

Germline V lookup: CDR1 LGHNA, CDR2 YSLEER. CDR3 size: 17 residues. The junction had 6 bases not matched to a gene; V was cut back by 1 base and J by 2 bases. The study ran its PCR with 60 Vbeta and 13 Jbeta primers. As handled by the study authors: It was a later analysis that counted 83 million or so unique TCR beta chains, of which around 11 million were shared. The assay was immunoSEQ multiplex PCR, and TCRdb's table has in-frame clones only and misses some. V and J calls and clone size are given by that table; D and trimming were obtained from the DNA. Among tens of thousands of clones listed, almost 70% were seen once.

Sample: PBMCs. This chain links TRBV4-3 with TRBJ1-5, with 9 bases that match TRBD1. The receptor comes from a man aged 25 to 40 in good health and CMV-seronegative. In nucleotides, the CDR3 is TGCGCCAGCAGCCAAGGATATCGGACAGGGGGCAATCAGCCCCAGCATTTT. Protein product: CASSQGYRTGGNQPQHF.